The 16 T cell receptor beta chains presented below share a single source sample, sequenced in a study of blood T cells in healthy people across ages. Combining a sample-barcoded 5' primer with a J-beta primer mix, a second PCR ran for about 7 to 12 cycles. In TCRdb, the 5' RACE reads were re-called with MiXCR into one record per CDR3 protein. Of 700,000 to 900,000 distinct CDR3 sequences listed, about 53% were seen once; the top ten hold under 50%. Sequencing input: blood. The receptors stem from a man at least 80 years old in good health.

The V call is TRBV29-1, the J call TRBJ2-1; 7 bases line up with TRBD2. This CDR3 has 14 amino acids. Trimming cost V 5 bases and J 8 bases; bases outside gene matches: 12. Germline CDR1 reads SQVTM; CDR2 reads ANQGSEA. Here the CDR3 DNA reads TGCAGCGTTATGGGGGAACTAGCGATATATGAGCAGTTCTTC. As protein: CSVMGELAIYEQFF.

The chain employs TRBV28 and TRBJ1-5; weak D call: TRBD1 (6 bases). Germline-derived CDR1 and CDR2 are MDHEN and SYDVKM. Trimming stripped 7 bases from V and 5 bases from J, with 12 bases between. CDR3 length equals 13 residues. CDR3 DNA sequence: TGTGCCAGCACGGGGACATTCGATCAGCCCCAGCATTTT. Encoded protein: CASTGTFDQPQHF.

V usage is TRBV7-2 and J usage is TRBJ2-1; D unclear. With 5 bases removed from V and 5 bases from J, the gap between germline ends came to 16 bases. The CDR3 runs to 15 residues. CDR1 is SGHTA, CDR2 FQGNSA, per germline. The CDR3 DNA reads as TGTGCCAGCAGCCCTTTCCGGACGAGTAACAATGAGCAGTTCTTC. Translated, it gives CASSPFRTSNNEQFF.

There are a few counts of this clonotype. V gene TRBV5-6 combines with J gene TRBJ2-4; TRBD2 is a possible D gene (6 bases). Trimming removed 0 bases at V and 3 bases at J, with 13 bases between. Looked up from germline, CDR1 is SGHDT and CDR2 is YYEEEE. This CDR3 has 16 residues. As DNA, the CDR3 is TGTGCCAGCAGCTTGGTGGGGGAGGCGGGCAAAAACATTCAGTACTTC. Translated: CASSLVGEAGKNIQYF.

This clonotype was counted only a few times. DNA of the CDR3: TGTGCCATCAGTGACTCCCGGACTAGCGGGAGGGCCGGGGACAATGAGCAGTTCTTC. It encodes CAISDSRTSGRAGDNEQFF. The chain employs TRBV10-3 and TRBJ2-1, with 15 bases lining up with TRBD2. V was clipped by 3 bases and J by 5 bases; unmatched bases: 11. Germline V lookup: CDR1 ENHRY, CDR2 SYGVKD. The CDR3 is 19 amino acids.

The CDR3, as DNA: TGTGCCAGCAGCCGTCTGGGGACAGGCTCCTACGAGCAGTACTTC. Protein sequence: CASSRLGTGSYEQYF. The chain has TRBV13 and TRBJ2-7; 8 positions match TRBD1. The CDR3 consists of 15 residues. Germline CDR1 PRHDT, CDR2 FYEKMQ (reference sequence). After removal of 5 bases from V and 0 bases from J, the junction contained 6 bases not matched to a gene.

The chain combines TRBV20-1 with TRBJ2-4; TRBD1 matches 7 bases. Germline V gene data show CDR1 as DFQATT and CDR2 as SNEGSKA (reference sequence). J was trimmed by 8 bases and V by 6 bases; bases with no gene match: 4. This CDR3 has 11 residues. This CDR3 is CSAMDRHIQYF. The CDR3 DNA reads TGCAGTGCCATGGACAGGCACATTCAGTACTTC.

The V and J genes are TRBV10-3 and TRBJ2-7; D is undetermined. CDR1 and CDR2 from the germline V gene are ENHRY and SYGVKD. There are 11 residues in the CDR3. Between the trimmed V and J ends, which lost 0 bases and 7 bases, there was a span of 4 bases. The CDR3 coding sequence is TGTGCCATCAGTGAGTCGAAAGAGCAGTACTTC. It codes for CAISESKEQYF.

CDR3 loop: CASSGPDRVQSYEQYF. CDR3 coding DNA: TGTGCCAGCAGTGGCCCCGACAGGGTTCAATCCTACGAGCAGTACTTC. V and J are TRBV25-1 and TRBJ2-7; TRBD1 agrees at 7 bases. V trimming: 4 bases; J trimming: 1 base; junction bases outside the gene matches: 10. Germline CDR1 MGHDK, CDR2 SYGVNS. The CDR3 runs 16 residues.

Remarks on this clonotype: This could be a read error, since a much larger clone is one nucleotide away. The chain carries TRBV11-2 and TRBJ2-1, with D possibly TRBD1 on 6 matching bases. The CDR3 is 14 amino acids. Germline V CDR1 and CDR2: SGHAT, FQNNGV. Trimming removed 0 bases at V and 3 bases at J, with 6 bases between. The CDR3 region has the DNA TGTGCCAGCAGCTTAGAGGACAGCTACAATGAGCAGTTCTTC. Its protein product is CASSLEDSYNEQFF.

The CDR3 here is CSANGGGGSNQPQHF. Written as DNA, the CDR3 is TGCAGTGCTAACGGGGGCGGGGGAAGCAATCAGCCCCAGCATTTT. The V and J genes are TRBV20-1 and TRBJ1-5, with TRBD1 as a possible D gene (6 bases). This CDR3 contains 15 residues. Germline V CDR1 and CDR2: DFQATT, SNEGSKA (reference sequence). V was cut by 4 bases and J by 1 base, with 14 bases left in between.

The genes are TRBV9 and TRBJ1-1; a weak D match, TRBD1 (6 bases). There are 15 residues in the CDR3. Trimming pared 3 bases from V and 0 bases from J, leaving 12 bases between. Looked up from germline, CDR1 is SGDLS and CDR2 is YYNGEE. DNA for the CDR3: TGTGCCAGCAGCGCAGGACAGACGATGAACACTGAAGCTTTCTTT. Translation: CASSAGQTMNTEAFF.

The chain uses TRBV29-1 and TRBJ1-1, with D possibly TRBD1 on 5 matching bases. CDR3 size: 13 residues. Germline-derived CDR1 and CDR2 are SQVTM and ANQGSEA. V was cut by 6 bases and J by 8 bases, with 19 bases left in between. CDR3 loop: CSVFSGPSLEAFF. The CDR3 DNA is TGCAGCGTCTTCTCGGGACCCAGTTTGGAAGCTTTCTTT.

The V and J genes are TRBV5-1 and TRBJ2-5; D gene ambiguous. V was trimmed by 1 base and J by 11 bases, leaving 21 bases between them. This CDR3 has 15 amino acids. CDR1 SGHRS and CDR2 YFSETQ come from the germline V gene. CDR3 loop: CASSLRDGLLNEQYF. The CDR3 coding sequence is TGCGCCAGCAGCTTGCGAGACGGGCTACTAAATGAGCAGTACTTC.

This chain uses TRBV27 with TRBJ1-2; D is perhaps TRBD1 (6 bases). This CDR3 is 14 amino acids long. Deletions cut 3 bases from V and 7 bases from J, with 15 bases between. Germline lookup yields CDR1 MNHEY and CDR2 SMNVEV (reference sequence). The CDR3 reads CASSFGQSTGGYTF. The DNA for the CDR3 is TGTGCCAGCAGTTTCGGACAGTCGACGGGTGGCTACACCTTC.

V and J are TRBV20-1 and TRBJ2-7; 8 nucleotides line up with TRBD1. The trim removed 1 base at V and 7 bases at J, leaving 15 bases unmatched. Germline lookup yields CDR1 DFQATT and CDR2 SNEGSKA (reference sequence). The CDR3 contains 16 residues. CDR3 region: CSARVSEARGLEEQYF. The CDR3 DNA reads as TGCAGTGCTAGAGTATCGGAGGCCAGGGGGCTAGAAGAGCAGTACTTC.